Below, 26 T cell receptor beta chains from the same sample are listed, as sequenced in a study of blood T cell repertoires in COVID-19. Some clones are missing from TCRdb's copy, which holds only in-frame ones; the method was immunoSEQ multiplex PCR. The profile covers about 270,000 clones, with approximately 91% appearing a single time and 2% to 2.5% taken by the ten largest. Sequencing input: PBMCs or T cells enriched from blood (not recorded which). Receptors originate from a woman aged 40 to 49 with acute COVID-19.

The chain joins TRBV5-6 to TRBJ1-2, with TRBD1 matching over 8 bases. Per germline, CDR1 SGHDT and CDR2 YYEEEE. V was clipped by 0 bases and J by 1 base; unmatched bases: 8. The CDR3 has 17 amino acids. CDR3 sequence reads: CASSLGDRGKFNYGYTF. CDR3 nucleotides: TGTGCCAGCAGCTTGGGCGACAGGGGAAAATTTAACTATGGCTACACCTTC.

As for this clone: At the DNA level, this CDR3 is encoded by other sequences in the same sample as well. The chain carries TRBV19 and TRBJ1-1; D unresolved. The CDR3 consists of 13 residues. The V gene's germline CDR1 is LNHDA and CDR2 SQIVND (reference sequence). V dropped 3 bases and J dropped 0 bases, with 5 bases sitting between them. The DNA for the CDR3 is TGTGCCAGTAGTATTGCGGTGAACACTGAAGCTTTCTTT. Translation gives CASSIAVNTEAFF.

V and J are TRBV12-3 or TRBV12-4 and TRBJ2-3; D is unresolved. V dropped 4 bases and J dropped 2 bases, with 4 bases sitting between them. The CDR3 runs to 12 residues. The CDR3 DNA is TGTGCCAGCAGTTCCCTCACAGATACGCAGTATTTT. It translates to CASSSLTDTQYF.

V usage is TRBV5-1 and J usage is TRBJ1-2, with D perhaps TRBD1 (6 bases). In germline, CDR1 is SGHRS, CDR2 YFSETQ. The CDR3 sequence is 13 residues long. With 0 bases removed from V and 4 bases from J, the gap between germline ends came to 7 bases. The CDR3 spells CASSLGTAYGYTF. The CDR3 DNA sequence: TGCGCCAGCAGCTTGGGGACAGCCTATGGCTACACCTTC.

V usage is TRBV2 and J usage is TRBJ1-6; D perhaps matches TRBD1 (5 bases). The V end was cut by 5 bases, the J end by 4 bases, with 9 bases between. Germline assignment: CDR1 SNHLY and CDR2 FYNNEI. The CDR3 loop spans 14 amino acids. The CDR3 region is CASSPQEYNSPLHF. CDR3 coding DNA: TGTGCCAGCAGTCCACAGGAGTATAATTCACCCCTCCACTTT.

The chain combines TRBV18 with TRBJ1-1; D is ambiguous. CDR3 length equals 15 residues. The V end was cut by 5 bases, the J end by 0 bases, with 13 bases between. CDR1 and CDR2 from the germline V gene are KGHSH and LQKENI. CDR3 coding DNA: TGTGCCAGCTCAACCGGGTCCGGGATGAACACTGAAGCTTTCTTT. It encodes CASSTGSGMNTEAFF. Together with reference TRBV18 and TRBJ1-1, the CDR3 gives the full variable domain: NAGVMQNPRHLVRRRGQEARLRCSPMKGHSHVYWYRQLPEEGLKFMVYLQKENIIDESGMPKERFSAEFPKEGPSILRIQQVVRGDSAAYFCASSTGSGMNTEAFFGQGTRLTVV.

This chain uses TRBV7-9 with TRBJ2-1; D is uncertain. CDR1 SEHNR and CDR2 FQNEAQ come from the germline V gene (reference sequence). Trimming cost V 7 bases and J 0 bases, with 10 bases left between them. The length of the CDR3 is 14 residues. In DNA, the CDR3 is TGTGCCAGCAAACGCGATAGCTCCTACAATGAGCAGTTCTTC. This gives the protein CASKRDSSYNEQFF.

CDR3 DNA: TGCGCCAGCAGCCTCACGACTAGTTTGTACAATGAGCAGTTCTTC. As protein: CASSLTTSLYNEQFF. The chain carries TRBV4-1 and TRBJ2-1, with D possibly TRBD2 on 6 matching bases. The V end was cut by 4 bases, the J end by 4 bases, with 14 bases between. In germline, CDR1 is MGHRA, CDR2 YSYEKL. The length of the CDR3 is 15 residues.

The V gene is TRBV14, the J gene TRBJ1-1, with D hard to call. The length of the CDR3 is 14 residues. V lost 1 base to trimming and J lost 8 bases, with 14 bases between them. The germline gives CDR1 SGHDN, CDR2 FVKESK. DNA of the CDR3: TGTGCCAGCAGCCAAGGCTTCAGGTTCCCGGAAGCTTTCTTT. Translated, it gives CASSQGFRFPEAFF.

The chain is built from TRBV9 and TRBJ2-1, with 8 bases matching TRBD2. CDR1 is SGDLS, CDR2 YYNGEE, per germline. V was clipped by 0 bases and J by 5 bases; unmatched bases: 7. This CDR3 is built from 16 residues. CDR3 in amino acids: CASSVAPGGRNNEQFF. CDR3 bases: TGTGCCAGCAGCGTAGCCCCGGGGGGGCGCAACAATGAGCAGTTCTTC.

The rearrangement joins TRBV30 to TRBJ2-2; 7 bases fit TRBD1. Germline trimming cut 0 bases from V and 4 bases from J; bases unmatched to any gene: 5. CDR3 size: 15 residues. Germline V CDR1 and CDR2: GTSNPN, SVGIG (reference sequence). The CDR3, as DNA: TGTGCCTGGAGTGTAGTCCCAGGGGGCACCGGGGAGCTGTTTTTT. Its protein is CAWSVVPGGTGELFF.

The rearrangement links TRBV5-4 to TRBJ2-1, with D maybe TRBD1 (5 bases). The CDR3 has 13 amino acids. The germline gives CDR1 SGHNT, CDR2 YYREEE (reference sequence). V shed 0 bases and J shed 9 bases, with 10 bases lying between them. The CDR3 DNA reads TGTGCCAGCAGCTTGGACCCCCAGGGTGAGCAGTTCTTC. This translates into CASSLDPQGEQFF.

The chain links TRBV5-1 to TRBJ1-1, with TRBD1 matching over 8 bases. This CDR3 spans 13 amino acids. With 4 bases clipped from V and 4 bases from J, the junction kept 3 bases outside the gene matches. CDR1 SGHRS and CDR2 YFSETQ come from the germline V gene. CDR3 in amino acids: CASSRTGFTEAFF. The CDR3 DNA follows: TGCGCCAGCAGCCGGACAGGGTTCACTGAAGCTTTCTTT.

This clone has only one observation. The rearrangement joins TRBV4-1 to TRBJ1-4; TRBD1 matches at 12 bases. There are 18 residues in the CDR3. CDR1 and CDR2 from the germline V gene are MGHRA and YSYEKL. The junction had 9 bases not matched to a gene; V was cut back by 0 bases and J by 7 bases. Here the CDR3 reads CASSQERPWDRGREKLFF. The CDR3 region has the DNA TGCGCCAGCAGCCAAGAGAGGCCTTGGGACAGGGGGCGTGAAAAACTGTTTTTT.

The CDR3 protein is CASSFRGLYTEAFF. Written as DNA, the CDR3 is TGTGCCAGCAGCTTCAGGGGGCTCTACACTGAAGCTTTCTTT. The genes are TRBV11-3 and TRBJ1-1; 8 nucleotides match TRBD1. The CDR3 loop spans 14 amino acids. V lost 3 bases to trimming and J lost 3 bases; unmatched junction nucleotides: 3. The germline V gene has CDR1 SGHNT and CDR2 YENEEA.

The chain is built from TRBV7-2 and TRBJ2-3; TRBD2 is a possible D gene (6 bases). This CDR3 has 15 residues. Germline V CDR1 and CDR2: SGHTA, FQGNSA. V dropped 5 bases and J dropped 6 bases, with 18 bases sitting between them. The CDR3 protein is CASSPAAPGVDTQYF. The CDR3 DNA sequence: TGTGCCAGCAGCCCAGCGGCTCCGGGGGTGGATACGCAGTATTTT. Full variable domain (outside the CDR3, taken from reference TRBV7-2 and TRBJ2-3): GAGVSQSPSNKVTEKGKDVELRCDPISGHTALYWYRQSLGQGLEFLIYFQGNSAPDKSGLPSDRFSAERTGGSVSTLTIQRTQQEDSAVYLCASSPAAPGVDTQYFGPGTRLTVL.

The V call is TRBV27, the J call TRBJ2-6, with 7 positions matching TRBD1. V lost 2 bases, J lost 0 bases, and 7 bases stayed unmatched. The CDR3 length is 18 residues. Germline assignment: CDR1 MNHEY and CDR2 SMNVEV (reference sequence). The DNA of the CDR3 is TGTGCCAGCAGTTTACGACAGGGAGTTCGCTCTGGGGCCAACGTCCTGACTTTC. Protein product: CASSLRQGVRSGANVLTF.

About this clone: A junction end diverges from the germline sequence, so it may reflect a read error. This sample also contains other DNA sequences that code for the same CDR3. The gene calls are TRBV5-8 and TRBJ2-7; D uncertain. Germline assignment: CDR1 SGHTS and CDR2 YDEGEE. The CDR3 has 14 residues. The chain's CDR3 is CASSLSRVHYEQYF. The CDR3 bases are TGTGCCAGTAGCTTGAGCCGGGTCCACTACGAGCAGTACTTC.

The chain combines TRBV7-9 with TRBJ2-1; possibly TRBD2 for D (7 bases). V was pared by 5 bases and J by 5 bases, with 22 bases between. CDR3 size: 17 residues. CDR1 is SEHNR, CDR2 FQNEAQ, per germline (reference sequence). CDR3 amino acids: CASSPYLGRDKHNEQFF. Here the CDR3 DNA reads TGTGCCAGCAGCCCCTACCTTGGGAGGGACAAGCACAATGAGCAGTTCTTC.

The rearrangement links TRBV6-4 to TRBJ2-2; TRBD1 matches 11 bases. The germline V gene has CDR1 MRHNA and CDR2 SNTAGT. The junction had 6 bases not matched to a gene; V was cut back by 6 bases and J by 6 bases. There are 15 residues in the CDR3. The CDR3 coding sequence is TGTGCCAGCAGCCCGGGACAGGGGGTGTCCGGGGAGCTGTTTTTT. Amino acid sequence: CASSPGQGVSGELFF.

In this sample, this clone turned up once. The chain recombines TRBV2 with TRBJ1-5; unclear D gene. V was shortened by 7 bases and J by 2 bases, with 18 bases between the two germline ends. Germline V gene sequence: CDR1 SNHLY, CDR2 FYNNEI. This CDR3 is 16 amino acids long. The CDR3 nucleotides are TGTGCCAGCAAAGAGCGCGGGGAGTCGGGCAATCAGCCCCAGCATTTT. This sequence encodes CASKERGESGNQPQHF.

The rearrangement joins TRBV18 to TRBJ2-3; D is perhaps TRBD1 (5 bases). Trimming left V 4 bases short and J 2 bases short, with 10 bases between. The germline V gene encodes CDR1 KGHSH and CDR2 LQKENI. This CDR3 region has 14 residues. CDR3 region: CASSQGHLTDTQYF. Here the CDR3 DNA reads TGTGCCAGCTCACAGGGGCACCTCACAGATACGCAGTATTTT. The variable domain in full, with the rest retrieved from reference TRBV18 and TRBJ2-3, is NAGVMQNPRHLVRRRGQEARLRCSPMKGHSHVYWYRQLPEEGLKFMVYLQKENIIDESGMPKERFSAEFPKEGPSILRIQQVVRGDSAAYFCASSQGHLTDTQYFGPGTRLTVL.

The gene calls are TRBV5-6 and TRBJ2-3, with a weak D call TRBD2 (6 bases). The V gene lost 0 bases and the J gene lost 6 bases, with 14 bases spanning the gap. Germline V gene lookup returns CDR1 SGHDT and CDR2 YYEEEE. The CDR3 is made up of 15 amino acids. This chain's CDR3 is CASSLGVAASDTQYF. The CDR3 nucleotides are TGTGCCAGCAGCTTGGGGGTAGCGGCCTCGGATACGCAGTATTTT.

This chain joins TRBV7-2 and TRBJ2-6, with 8 bases that match TRBD1. The CDR3 loop spans 16 amino acids. Germline CDR1 and CDR2: SGHTA and FQGNSA. The junction had 7 bases not matched to a gene; V was cut back by 6 bases and J by 3 bases. CDR3 sequence reads: CASRPTGAGGANVLTF. The CDR3 bases are TGTGCCAGCAGGCCGACAGGGGCCGGTGGGGCCAACGTCCTGACTTTC.

This clone was found once. The genes are TRBV9 and TRBJ2-1; the D gene is possibly TRBD2 (6 bases). The CDR3 length is 15 residues. Germline assignment: CDR1 SGDLS and CDR2 YYNGEE. V was trimmed by 0 bases and J by 9 bases, leaving 16 bases between them. The chain's CDR3 is CASSVARGRTGEQFF. The CDR3 DNA reads as TGTGCCAGCAGCGTAGCCCGGGGGAGAACGGGTGAGCAGTTCTTC.

This clone has a handful of counts. The chain employs TRBV28 and TRBJ2-7; TRBD1 matches 10 bases. In germline, CDR1 is MDHEN, CDR2 SYDVKM. The CDR3 loop spans 14 amino acids. V was pared by 6 bases and J by 3 bases, with 5 bases of the junction left unmatched. The CDR3 DNA sequence: TGTGCCAGCAGGCGGACAGGGGGTTTCTACGAGCAGTACTTC. This translates into CASRRTGGFYEQYF.